The source of this T cell receptor beta chain is a study of patients and donors after allogeneic stem cell transplantation. Germline V lookup: CDR1 KGHSH, CDR2 LQKENI. The CDR3 consists of 15 residues. V was cut by 2 bases and J by 2 bases, with 9 bases left in between. TCRdb used MiXCR to reprocess the RT-PCR reads, holding one entry per CDR3 protein. The repertoire includes about a million distinct CDR3 sequences, approximately 19% of them detected once, and 5% to 7.5% sits in the top ten. The material sequenced was blood, either unsorted or a sorted T cell fraction (not recorded which). This receptor was identified in a human donor who was either an allogeneic HSCT recipient or a stem cell or donor lymphocyte infusion donor (not recorded which). It is not recorded whose cells these are; they may come from a transplant donor. This sequence joins TRBV18 and TRBJ2-2; weak D call: TRBD2 (6 bases). This CDR3 reads CASSPTGVNTGELFF. CDR3 coding DNA: TGTGCCAGCTCACCAACGGGGGTCAACACCGGGGAGCTGTTTTTT.